The clone carrying this T cell receptor (beta chain) was detected many times. What it binds is not known. Trimming removed 5 bases from V and 1 base from J; junction bases left unmatched: 6. Germline CDR1 is SEHNR and CDR2 is FQNEAQ (reference sequence). The CDR3 is 15 amino acids. The source of the sample is a study of T cells in Graves' hyperthyroidism and ophthalmopathy. Study at large: The authors collected peripheral blood at initial diagnosis, before any treatment. Overall study results and limits: Appearing also in blood were most of the thyroid clonotypes expanded above 0.001. Model predictions of ophthalmopathy came a median around 6.5 months before onset.

What was amplified from RNA transcripts were TCR beta CDR3 regions. The HTBI primer set was used in a first-round RT-PCR of the TCR CDR3. A single record per CDR3 protein comes from TCRdb applying MiXCR to the multiplex PCR reads. The repertoire holds around 280,000 distinct CDR3 sequences, with roughly an eighth as singletons. Sequencing was carried out using blood. The TCR comes from a woman aged 35 to 49 with Graves' hyperthyroidism. V gene TRBV7-9 combines with J gene TRBJ2-3, with 7 bases identical to TRBD1. The CDR3 DNA sequence: TGTGCCAGCAGCGCCGATGGACAGGGCACAGATACGCAGTATTTT. This translates into CASSADGQGTDTQYF. Together with reference TRBV7-9 and TRBJ2-3, the CDR3 gives the full variable domain: DTGVSQNPRHKITKRGQNVTFRCDPISEHNRLYWYRQTLGQGPEFLTYFQNEAQLEKSRLLSDRFSAERPKGSFSTLEIQRTEQGDSAMYLCASSADGQGTDTQYFGPGTRLTVL.